The 20 T cell receptor beta chains given below trace back to one sample, sequenced in a study of regulatory T cells in long-lasting Graves disease. The time point was: newly diagnosed GD, antithyroid drugs for less than 3 months. Following extraction of RNA from PBMCs, that RNA was used to make the TCR library. Arm-PCR of CDR3 regions and iRepertoire HTBI primers were the basis on which TCR beta libraries were built. TCRdb used MiXCR to reprocess the multiplex PCR reads, holding one entry per CDR3 protein. The data contain 440,000 or so distinct CDR3 sequences, roughly 15% of them singletons. This sample also appeared in a second study, on T cells in Graves' hyperthyroidism and ophthalmopathy.

The specimen comprised peripheral blood mononuclear cells (PBMCs), sampled at new diagnosis, from a patient treated with antithyroid drugs. These receptors were taken from a woman aged 25 to 39 with Graves disease.

The chain links TRBV4-3 to TRBJ2-2; D unclear. V was shortened by 3 bases and J by 3 bases, with 14 bases between the two germline ends. The CDR3 totals 16 residues. Germline V gene sequence: CDR1 LGHNA, CDR2 YSLEER. This CDR3 is CASSQFLQDHTGELFF. The CDR3 nucleotides read TGCGCCAGCAGCCAGTTCCTCCAAGATCACACCGGGGAGCTGTTTTTT.

The chain combines TRBV5-1 with TRBJ2-3; a possible D gene is TRBD1 (6 bases). The J call may be wrong; the DNA end is better matched by TRBJ2-7. This CDR3 contains 16 residues. Germline V gene data show CDR1 as SGHRS and CDR2 as YFSETQ. The CDR3 here is CASSLVLGRDTYEQYF. As DNA, the CDR3 is TGCGCCAGCAGCTTGGTCCTGGGCAGGGACACCTACGAGCAGTACTTC.

This clonotype was recorded many times. This chain links TRBV28 with TRBJ2-7, with D perhaps TRBD1 or TRBD2 (5 bases each). Trimming shortened V by 2 bases and J by 0 bases, and 11 bases separated the two germline ends. The CDR3 extends over 15 amino acids. Germline lookup yields CDR1 MDHEN and CDR2 SYDVKM. This chain's CDR3 is CASSLVGVLSYEQYF. CDR3 coding DNA: TGTGCCAGCAGTTTAGTGGGGGTTCTCTCCTACGAGCAGTACTTC.

This sequence joins TRBV15 and TRBJ1-1, with D unresolved. The V end was cut by 1 base, the J end by 0 bases, with 6 bases between. The CDR3 consists of 14 residues. Germline CDR1 reads LNHNV; CDR2 reads YYDKDF (reference sequence). Here the CDR3 DNA reads TGTGCCACCAGCAGAGTGGTTCTGAACACTGAAGCTTTCTTT. This sequence encodes CATSRVVLNTEAFF.

Many counts were recorded for this clonotype. The rearrangement links TRBV7-9 to TRBJ1-2; 7 nucleotides line up with TRBD1. CDR1 and CDR2 (germline): SEHNR, FQNEAQ (reference sequence). V was pared by 5 bases and J by 0 bases, with 9 bases of the junction left unmatched. CDR3 length: 16 amino acids. The CDR3 loop reads CASSDTGAEANYGYTF. The CDR3 coding sequence is TGTGCCAGCAGCGATACAGGGGCCGAAGCTAACTATGGCTACACCTTC.

The rearrangement joins TRBV24-1 to TRBJ2-5; TRBD1 aligns across 7 bases. Germline CDR1 reads KGHDR; CDR2 reads SFDVKD. The J segment lost 5 bases and the V segment lost 7 bases, leaving 9 bases of the junction unmatched. This CDR3 spans 14 amino acids. The CDR3 reads CATSPGQALETQYF. DNA of the CDR3: TGTGCCACCAGCCCCGGACAGGCATTGGAGACCCAGTACTTC.

This clonotype was found a few times. J is TRBJ2-3 and V is TRBV6-1, with D possibly being TRBD2 (5 bases). In germline, CDR1 is MNHNS, CDR2 SASEGT. The ends were cut back, 0 bases at V and 0 bases at J, with 19 bases in the middle. This CDR3 has 19 residues. The CDR3 coding sequence is TGTGCCAGCAGTGAAGCGTCGGGGAGTGGGATTCCTAGCACAGATACGCAGTATTTT. This codes for CASSEASGSGIPSTDTQYF.

This clonotype came up many times. J is TRBJ2-7 and V is TRBV7-6; no firm D call. With 10 bases removed from V and 0 bases from J, the gap between germline ends came to 16 bases. This CDR3 is 14 amino acids long. Germline loops: CDR1 SGHVS, CDR2 FNYEAQ. The CDR3 is CATASEPSSYEQYF. For the CDR3, the DNA is TGTGCCACGGCCTCGGAGCCTAGCTCCTACGAGCAGTACTTC. The variable domain in full, completed from reference TRBV7-6 and TRBJ2-7, reads GAGVSQSPRYKVTKRGQDVALRCDPISGHVSLYWYRQALGQGPEFLTYFNYEAQQDKSGLPNDRFSAERPEGSISTLTIQRTEQRDSAMYRCATASEPSSYEQYFGPGTRLTVT.

This clonotype came up many times. The chain's CDR3 is CSATPQGLAEHNEQFF. In nucleotides, the CDR3 is TGCAGTGCTACACCTCAGGGGCTAGCGGAGCACAATGAGCAGTTCTTC. The V gene is TRBV20-1, the J gene TRBJ2-1, with a tentative D call TRBD2 (7 bases). V was pared by 4 bases and J by 5 bases, with 21 bases between. Looked up from germline, CDR1 is DFQATT and CDR2 is SNEGSKA (reference sequence). This CDR3 contains 16 residues.

This clonotype was observed a handful of times. The chain has TRBV6-4 and TRBJ1-2; possible D gene TRBD1, 5 bases. This CDR3 contains 13 residues. In germline, CDR1 is MRHNA, CDR2 SNTAGT. V was cut by 6 bases and J by 7 bases, with 15 bases left in between. CDR3 residues: CASRKTGSSGYTF. The DNA for the CDR3 is TGTGCCAGCAGGAAAACAGGTTCGAGTGGCTACACCTTC.

This clonotype was seen at least ten times. J is TRBJ1-4 and V is TRBV28; D is ambiguous. The ends were cut back, 5 bases at V and 8 bases at J, with 18 bases in the middle. Germline CDR1 is MDHEN and CDR2 is SYDVKM. The CDR3 covers 15 residues. The CDR3 DNA is TGTGCCAGCAGTCGTCCCCGGCTTGGGAGAGAAAAACTGTTTTTT. Translation: CASSRPRLGREKLFF. The full variable domain, completed using reference TRBV28 and TRBJ1-4, is DVKVTQSSRYLVKRTGEKVFLECVQDMDHENMFWYRQDPGLGLRLIYFSYDVKMKEKGDIPEGYSVSREKKERFSLILESASTNQTSMYLCASSRPRLGREKLFFGSGTQLSVL.

CDR3 DNA sequence: TGTGCCAGCAGCCGGATAGCGGGAGTAACAGATACGCAGTATTTT. Protein: CASSRIAGVTDTQYF. The chain is built from TRBV7-6 and TRBJ2-3, with 9 bases matching TRBD2. The J segment lost 3 bases and the V segment lost 5 bases, leaving 6 bases of the junction unmatched. Germline V CDR1 and CDR2: SGHVS, FNYEAQ. CDR3 size: 15 residues.

The table lists this clonotype with many counts. This chain joins TRBV5-5 and TRBJ1-1, with TRBD1 matching over 10 bases. Per the germline V gene, CDR1 is SGHKS and CDR2 is YYEKEE (reference sequence). After removal of 1 base from V and 4 bases from J, the junction contained 7 bases not matched to a gene. The CDR3 contains 16 residues. CDR3 in DNA: TGTGCCAGCAGCTTGACCTTAAGACAGGGGGCCACTGAAGCTTTCTTT. Encoded protein: CASSLTLRQGATEAFF.

This clonotype showed up many times. In DNA, the CDR3 is TGTGCCAGCAGCTTGAAGAAACACACTGAAGCTTTCTTT. Amino acid sequence: CASSLKKHTEAFF. This rearrangement joins TRBV7-3 to TRBJ1-1, with no clear D. The CDR3 is 13 amino acids. Germline V gene data show CDR1 as SGHTA and CDR2 as FQGTGA. V was trimmed by 3 bases and J by 3 bases, leaving 8 bases between them.

This clonotype was seen only a few times. The rearrangement links TRBV28 to TRBJ1-2; TRBD1 matches 9 bases. Per germline, CDR1 MDHEN and CDR2 SYDVKM. The CDR3 extends over 21 amino acids. The trim removed 4 bases at V and 4 bases at J, leaving 25 bases unmatched. The CDR3 region is CASSSPPLRTGEIYLTYGYTF. In DNA, the CDR3 is TGTGCCAGCAGTTCCCCGCCCCTCAGGACAGGGGAAATTTATCTTACCTATGGCTACACCTTC.

Many counts were recorded for this clonotype. J is TRBJ2-1 and V is TRBV7-9; D is unclear. The germline gives CDR1 SEHNR, CDR2 FQNEAQ (reference sequence). Deletions cut 3 bases from V and 8 bases from J, with 14 bases between. This CDR3 is built from 14 residues. CDR3 DNA: TGTGCCAGCAGCTTTGGGTTAGCCTCAGATGAGCAGTTCTTC. Translated: CASSFGLASDEQFF.

This clonotype was observed many times. The V and J genes are TRBV7-2 and TRBJ1-5; D unclear. V dropped 3 bases and J dropped 3 bases, with 6 bases sitting between them. Germline loops: CDR1 SGHTA, CDR2 FQGNSA. The CDR3 is 13 amino acids. In DNA, the CDR3 is TGTGCCAGCAGCTTGTCAACCAATCAGCCCCAGCATTTT. Amino acids: CASSLSTNQPQHF. The full variable domain, rest sourced from reference TRBV7-2 and TRBJ1-5, is GAGVSQSPSNKVTEKGKDVELRCDPISGHTALYWYRQSLGQGLEFLIYFQGNSAPDKSGLPSDRFSAERTGGSVSTLTIQRTQQEDSAVYLCASSLSTNQPQHFGDGTRLSIL.

This clonotype was seen a few times. The chain couples TRBV29-1 to TRBJ1-2, with 11 bases lining up with TRBD1. This CDR3 spans 13 amino acids. With V trimmed by 4 bases and J by 7 bases, 5 bases remained unmatched. The germline V gene encodes CDR1 SQVTM and CDR2 ANQGSEA. CDR3 region: CSVVGQGAVGYTF. In DNA form, the CDR3 reads TGCAGCGTTGTTGGACAGGGGGCTGTTGGCTACACCTTC. The full variable domain, in which reference TRBV29-1 and TRBJ1-2 provide the parts outside the CDR3, is SAVISQKPSRDICQRGTSLTIQCQVDSQVTMMFWYRQQPGQSLTLIATANQGSEATYESGFVIDKFPISRPNLTFSTLTVSNMSPEDSSIYLCSVVGQGAVGYTFGSGTRLTVV.

To note about this clonotype: The conserved phenylalanine or tryptophan is not found at the CDR3 terminus, so this likely reflects a read error. The DNA for the CDR3 is TGTGCCAGCAGTCAAGACCCGACCCCAACCTACGAGCAGTACCTC. Amino acid sequence: CASSQDPTPTYEQYL. This chain connects TRBV27 to TRBJ2-7; D unclear. The CDR3 loop spans 15 amino acids. Germline V CDR1 and CDR2: MNHEY, SMNVEV (reference sequence). Trimming took off 5 bases at V and 2 bases at J, with 16 bases between the two ends.

This clonotype was observed many times. The chain uses TRBV5-1 and TRBJ1-1; the D is unclear. The CDR3 runs 13 residues. The germline CDR1 and CDR2 sequences are SGHRS and YFSETQ. V lost 2 bases and J 0 bases, leaving 5 bases between the germline ends. CDR3: CASSFKMNTEAFF. The DNA of the CDR3 is TGCGCCAGCAGCTTTAAGATGAACACTGAAGCTTTCTTT. Full variable domain (outside the CDR3, taken from reference TRBV5-1 and TRBJ1-1): KAGVTQTPRYLIKTRGQQVTLSCSPISGHRSVSWYQQTPGQGLQFLFEYFSETQRNKGNFPGRFSGRQFSNSRSEMNVSTLELGDSALYLCASSFKMNTEAFFGQGTRLTVV.